This T cell receptor (beta chain) emerged from a study of blood T cell repertoires in COVID-19. The overall study: Acute-phase and convalescent COVID-19 samples originated in the United States, Italy and Spain.

Generated by immunoSEQ multiplex PCR, the TCRdb table keeps only in-frame clones and is missing some. Of some 230,000 clones listed, about 81% are singletons. The CDR3 has 14 residues. The J segment lost 2 bases and the V segment lost 7 bases, leaving 4 bases of the junction unmatched. Per the germline V gene, CDR1 is SNHLY and CDR2 is FYNNEI. This receptor was identified in a woman of 80 years or more with COVID-19, enrolled during active disease. Sequencing was carried out using peripheral blood. The gene calls are TRBV2 and TRBJ2-7, with TRBD2 matching 11 bases. As DNA, the CDR3 is TGTGCCAGCAACCGACTAGCGGGGACCTACGAGCAGTACTTC. This translates into CASNRLAGTYEQYF.